Below, 30 T cell receptor beta chains from the same sample are listed, as sequenced in a study of blood T cells in healthy people across ages (dated by TCRdb to about 2015). To prepare the library, 5' RACE was applied. The sequencing machine was an Illumina HiSeq 2500. A second PCR of roughly 7 to 12 cycles was run with a J-beta primer mix and a sample-barcoded 5' primer. In-frame beta chains were kept once TCRdb had trimmed the public reads at Q25 with fastp and called clones with MiXCR. Every CDR3 protein is listed once, alongside the most common genes and DNA of its rows. For this sample there are approximately 730,000 distinct CDR3 sequences; roughly 47% appear just once. Together, the top ten hold 20% of the sample. The sample consisted of blood. These receptors came from a woman in her sixties or seventies in good health.

Only one count was recorded for this clonotype. The chain links TRBV12-3 or TRBV12-4 to TRBJ2-3; the D is unclear. Trimming cost V 5 bases and J 1 base, with 7 bases left between them. This CDR3 is 13 amino acids long. The DNA of the CDR3 is TGTGCCAGCAGTAGATGGGGCACAGATACGCAGTATTTT. Translating it yields CASSRWGTDTQYF.

The gene calls are TRBV9 and TRBJ1-1, with a possible D match to TRBD1 (5 bases). Germline CDR1 and CDR2: SGDLS and YYNGEE. V lost 3 bases to trimming and J lost 8 bases, with 14 bases between them. This CDR3 has 13 amino acids. The CDR3 bases are TGTGCCAGCAGCGCAGTCAGGGAGCAAGAAGCTTTCTTT. Translating it yields CASSAVREQEAFF.

This rearrangement joins TRBV29-1 to TRBJ1-5, with 8 positions matching TRBD1. The V gene end was trimmed by 5 bases and the J gene end by 4 bases; junction bases not matched to a gene: 16. This CDR3 spans 17 amino acids. Germline CDR1 and CDR2: SQVTM and ANQGSEA. In nucleotides, the CDR3 is TGCAGCGTTATTTTGACAGGGGACCTATCTAGAAATCAGCCCCAGCATTTT. Amino acid sequence: CSVILTGDLSRNQPQHF. The variable domain in full, completed from reference TRBV29-1 and TRBJ1-5, reads SAVISQKPSRDICQRGTSLTIQCQVDSQVTMMFWYRQQPGQSLTLIATANQGSEATYESGFVIDKFPISRPNLTFSTLTVSNMSPEDSSIYLCSVILTGDLSRNQPQHFGDGTRLSIL.

The rearrangement uses TRBV10-3 and TRBJ2-1, with 7 positions matching TRBD2. J gave up 6 bases and V 4 bases, and 3 bases lay outside the gene matches. This CDR3 is built from 13 residues. Germline values: CDR1 ENHRY, CDR2 SYGVKD. This CDR3 reads CAISGLASNEQFF. The CDR3, as DNA: TGTGCCATCAGTGGACTAGCCAGCAATGAGCAGTTCTTC.

The gene calls are TRBV3-1 and TRBJ2-7, with D possibly TRBD2 on 6 matching bases. The CDR3 consists of 15 residues. The V gene's germline CDR1 is LGHDT and CDR2 YNNKEL (reference sequence). Trimming cost V 1 base and J 1 base, with 11 bases left between them. The CDR3 sequence: CASSQGGRGSYEQYF. Here the CDR3 DNA reads TGTGCCAGCAGCCAAGGCGGGCGGGGATCCTACGAGCAGTACTTC.

With regard to this clonotype: At one boundary the junction diverges from the germline segment, which might be a read error. J is TRBJ2-5 and V is TRBV7-6, with D possibly matching TRBD2 (6 bases). There are 14 residues in the CDR3. Germline CDR1 and CDR2: SGHVS and FNYEAQ. This CDR3 is CASSVAAAGGEQYF. Here the CDR3 DNA reads TGTGCCAGCAGCGTAGCGGCGGCAGGAGGTGAGCAGTACTTC.

J is TRBJ2-1 and V is TRBV6-2 or TRBV6-3; 7 nucleotides agree with TRBD1. CDR1 is MNHEY and CDR2 is SVGEGT in the germline V gene. The CDR3 contains 14 residues. The ends lost 5 bases at V and 7 bases at J; junction bases unmatched: 8. CDR3 sequence reads: CASSTPGTVNEQFF. CDR3 nucleotides: TGTGCCAGCAGTACTCCCGGGACAGTTAATGAGCAGTTCTTC.

Regarding this clonotype: Its ends do not fully match the called genes, so a read error is possible. V and J are TRBV27 and TRBJ1-2, with D uncertain. The CDR3 sequence is 14 residues long. Germline V gene data show CDR1 as MNHEY and CDR2 as SMNVEV (reference sequence). In nucleotides, the CDR3 is TGTGCCAGCAGTGTATCAAACGGTTTCTATGGCTACACCTTC. Translation: CASSVSNGFYGYTF.

This clonotype has a single count. V is TRBV20-1 and J is TRBJ2-7; 15 nucleotides line up with TRBD2. CDR3 length: 14 residues. Losses at the gene ends were 6 bases for V and 6 bases for J; bases not matched to a gene: 6. In germline, CDR1 is DFQATT, CDR2 SNEGSKA (reference sequence). CDR3: CSATPGLAGGEQYF. DNA for the CDR3: TGCAGTGCCACTCCGGGACTAGCGGGAGGCGAGCAGTACTTC.

This clonotype was counted ten times or more. A much larger clone differs from this one at a single base, so this may be a read error. This chain uses TRBV6-5 with TRBJ2-5; D may be TRBD2 (5 bases). V lost 2 bases to trimming and J lost 5 bases, with 15 bases between them. Germline V CDR1 and CDR2: MNHEY, SVGAGI. The CDR3 consists of 15 residues. CDR3 coding DNA: TGTGCCAGCAGTTACGCTTTCCGGGGTTCGGAGACCCAGTACTTC. Amino acid sequence: CASSYAFRGSETQYF.

To note about this clonotype: A single base separates this from a much larger clone, so it may be a read error. The gene calls are TRBV13 and TRBJ1-2; D might be TRBD1 (6 bases). Germline V gives CDR1 PRHDT, CDR2 FYEKMQ (reference sequence). CDR3 size: 16 residues. CDR3 DNA sequence: TGTACCAGCAGCTTAGGGGGGACGGCTACTAACTATGGCTACACCTTC. Protein sequence: CTSSLGGTATNYGYTF. Using reference TRBV13 and TRBJ1-2 for the parts outside the CDR3, the full variable domain is AAGVIQSPRHLIKEKRETATLKCYPIPRHDTVYWYQQGPGQDPQFLISFYEKMQSDKGSIPDRFSAQQFSDYHSELNMSSLELGDSALYFCTSSLGGTATNYGYTFGSGTRLTVV.

The V and J genes are TRBV20-1 and TRBJ2-1; TRBD2 matches 7 bases. The CDR3 has 16 residues. The junction had 11 bases not matched to a gene; V was cut back by 6 bases and J by 0 bases. Germline CDR1 DFQATT, CDR2 SNEGSKA (reference sequence). The CDR3 region is CSANPTSSSSYNEQFF. CDR3 nucleotide sequence: TGCAGTGCAAACCCGACTAGCTCCAGCTCCTACAATGAGCAGTTCTTC.

There are many counts of this clonotype. The chain employs TRBV29-1 and TRBJ2-3; D is possibly TRBD2 (6 bases). This CDR3 has 16 residues. Trimming left V 4 bases short and J 2 bases short, with 19 bases between. Germline loops: CDR1 SQVTM, CDR2 ANQGSEA. CDR3: CSVVLNAGSFTDTQYF. The CDR3 nucleotides are TGCAGCGTTGTTCTCAACGCGGGGTCCTTCACAGATACGCAGTATTTT.

The chain couples TRBV27 to TRBJ1-1, with D unresolved. CDR1 is MNHEY and CDR2 is SMNVEV in the germline V gene (reference sequence). Between the trimmed V and J ends, which lost 8 bases and 1 base, there was a span of 11 bases. The CDR3 loop spans 13 amino acids. Written as DNA, the CDR3 is TGTGCCAGCTACTTAGCAGCGAACACTGAAGCTTTCTTT. Its protein product is CASYLAANTEAFF.

CDR3 nucleotides: TGTGCCAGCAGCCCGTCCGTCAGGGAGCAGTTCTTC. Protein: CASSPSVREQFF. This chain connects TRBV28 to TRBJ2-1; D uncertain. CDR1 is MDHEN and CDR2 is SYDVKM in the germline V gene. This CDR3 has 12 residues. Between the trimmed V and J ends, which lost 6 bases and 10 bases, there was a span of 13 bases.

This clonotype turned up a few times. CDR3 in DNA: TGTGCCAGCAGAACCAGTCGGTGGCAGCCTGAAGCTTTCTTT. It encodes CASRTSRWQPEAFF. The genes are TRBV6-2 or TRBV6-3 and TRBJ1-1; unclear D gene. Germline values: CDR1 MNHEY, CDR2 SVGEGT. This CDR3 contains 14 residues. Trimming took 6 bases from V and 6 from J, leaving 17 bases between them.

The rearrangement joins TRBV7-2 to TRBJ2-7; D gene uncertain. V was pared by 1 base and J by 4 bases, with 11 bases between. The germline gives CDR1 SGHTA, CDR2 FQGNSA. CDR3 length: 14 amino acids. The CDR3 here is CASSLGSGQYEQYF. The CDR3 DNA follows: TGTGCCAGCAGCTTAGGTTCAGGCCAGTACGAGCAGTACTTC.

This clonotype was picked up a small number of times. This chain joins TRBV10-3 and TRBJ1-4; possible D gene TRBD1, 5 bases. Germline V gives CDR1 ENHRY, CDR2 SYGVKD. V lost 3 bases and J lost 2, with 10 bases in between. CDR3 length: 15 amino acids. CDR3 protein: CAISDRVGTNEKLFF. For the CDR3, the DNA is TGTGCCATCAGTGACAGGGTCGGGACTAATGAAAAACTGTTTTTT.

V gene TRBV18 combines with J gene TRBJ2-7, with 7 bases matching TRBD1. The germline V gene has CDR1 KGHSH and CDR2 LQKENI. The CDR3 length is 14 residues. Unmatched junction bases numbered 6, after V lost 5 bases and J lost 2 bases. Here the CDR3 DNA reads TGTGCCAGCTCAGCTGGACAGGCAACCTACGAGCAGTACTTC. Translated: CASSAGQATYEQYF.

The sample holds a few counts of this clonotype. V gene TRBV3-1 combines with J gene TRBJ1-1; 11 nucleotides line up with TRBD1. Germline loops: CDR1 LGHDT, CDR2 YNNKEL (reference sequence). With V trimmed by 4 bases and J by 5 bases, 3 bases remained unmatched. The CDR3 contains 14 residues. CDR3 region: CASSRTGGRTEAFF. Written as DNA, the CDR3 is TGTGCCAGCAGCCGGACAGGGGGCAGGACTGAAGCTTTCTTT.

The V call is TRBV12-3 or TRBV12-4, the J call TRBJ1-4; D remains unclear. The germline V and J ends were trimmed by 1 base and 0 bases, with 9 bases remaining between them. CDR3 length: 16 residues. CDR3 sequence reads: CASSLVSPPTNEKLFF. The CDR3 region has the DNA TGTGCCAGCAGTTTAGTATCACCGCCAACTAATGAAAAACTGTTTTTT.

The table lists this clonotype with a count of one. The chain couples TRBV6-5 to TRBJ2-5; 7 bases line up with TRBD1. CDR3 size: 15 residues. Germline values: CDR1 MNHEY, CDR2 SVGAGI. Trimming cost V 0 bases and J 3 bases; bases outside gene matches: 4. CDR3 DNA sequence: TGTGCCAGCAGTTACTCTCGACAGGGTGAAGAGACCCAGTACTTC. Translating gives CASSYSRQGEETQYF.

The rearrangement uses TRBV5-5 and TRBJ2-1; 7 nucleotides agree with TRBD1. This CDR3 contains 14 residues. V trimming: 0 bases; J trimming: 8 bases; junction bases outside the gene matches: 5. Germline loops: CDR1 SGHKS, CDR2 YYEKEE (reference sequence). The CDR3: CASSLAARGYEQFF. CDR3 DNA: TGTGCCAGCAGCTTGGCCGCCAGGGGGTATGAGCAGTTCTTC.

The chain combines TRBV9 with TRBJ1-2; the match to TRBD1 covers 8 bases. J lost 0 bases, V lost 3 bases, and 4 bases had no gene match. This CDR3 region has 15 residues. The germline V gene has CDR1 SGDLS and CDR2 YYNGEE. The CDR3 DNA sequence: TGTGCCAGCAGCGCGTTACAGGGGGCTAACTATGGCTACACCTTC. This encodes CASSALQGANYGYTF.

The chain couples TRBV29-1 to TRBJ2-1; no clear D gene. From germline, CDR1 is SQVTM and CDR2 ANQGSEA. The CDR3 is made up of 12 amino acids. Deletions cut 6 bases from V and 3 bases from J, with 9 bases between. The CDR3 bases are TGCAGCGTCAGACCAGGCTACAATGAGCAGTTCTTC. Encoded protein: CSVRPGYNEQFF.

This clonotype showed up just a few times. V usage is TRBV18 and J usage is TRBJ1-6; 9 nucleotides align to TRBD1. Per germline, CDR1 KGHSH and CDR2 LQKENI. V shed 0 bases, J shed 7 bases, and the junction held 4 bases outside the gene matches. This CDR3 has 16 amino acids. CDR3 nucleotides: TGTGCCAGCTCACCACCCATTGGACAGGGGAATTCACCCCTCCACTTT. This gives the protein CASSPPIGQGNSPLHF.

This clonotype was detected once. Since a much larger clone is just one base distant, this may be a read error. This chain links TRBV4-1 with TRBJ2-7, with 7 bases fitting TRBD1. The CDR3 has 14 residues. Germline V CDR1 and CDR2: MGHRA, YSYEKL. Trimming took 0 bases from V and 7 from J; bases not matched to a gene: 6. CDR3 sequence (DNA): TGCGCCAGCAGCCAAGAAAGGGGGCCAAATGAGCAGTACTTC. Protein: CASSQERGPNEQYF.

This clonotype has just a few counts. The chain recombines TRBV24-1 with TRBJ2-3, with 12 bases identical to TRBD2. V shed 7 bases and J 4 bases; nucleotides not matched to a gene: 2. The CDR3 covers 14 residues. The germline V gene encodes CDR1 KGHDR and CDR2 SFDVKD. In DNA form, the CDR3 reads TGTGCCACCAGGACTAGCGGGAGCCCAGATACGCAGTATTTT. Residues: CATRTSGSPDTQYF.

The chain has TRBV7-3 and TRBJ2-5; 16 bases map to TRBD2. Unmatched junction bases numbered 7, after V lost 1 base and J lost 5 bases. Germline values: CDR1 SGHTA, CDR2 FQGTGA. This CDR3 comprises 18 residues. CDR3: CASSLMGLAGGGVETQYF. CDR3 sequence (DNA): TGTGCCAGCAGCTTAATGGGACTAGCGGGGGGGGGTGTGGAGACCCAGTACTTC.

J is TRBJ2-5 and V is TRBV3-1; D is undetermined. This CDR3 is built from 14 residues. The V gene's germline CDR1 is LGHDT and CDR2 YNNKEL (reference sequence). With 1 base removed from V and 13 bases from J, the gap between germline ends came to 19 bases. The CDR3 nucleotides read TGTGCCAGCAGCCAAGCGGCCAATCTCTACGAGCGGTACTTC. It specifies CASSQAANLYERYF.